These 2 T cell receptor beta chains were sequenced from one sample in a study of blood T cell repertoires in COVID-19 (dated by TCRdb to the early 2020s). The protocol used for the library was the immunoSEQ multiplex PCR assay. The clones in this table, taken by TCRdb from immuneACCESS, are in-frame only. Not every clone is retained; where verified, under half of the shortfall comes from an unresolved V gene, and the cause of the rest is unknown. The sample data list around 130,000 clones, and about 80% of these were observed just once. Around 15% of the sample is in the top ten clones. Sample: peripheral blood. The receptors originated from a woman in her forties or fifties with acute or convalescent COVID-19.

The chain joins TRBV5-8 to TRBJ1-2, with D maybe TRBD1 (6 bases). V was pared by 4 bases and J by 1 base, with 11 bases between. The CDR3 totals 14 residues. CDR1 is SGHTS, CDR2 YDEGEE, per germline. Written as DNA, the CDR3 is TGTGCCAGCAGCCATGGGACAAGTAACTATGGCTACACCTTC. This translates into CASSHGTSNYGYTF.

This chain uses TRBV5-1 with TRBJ2-7, with D maybe TRBD1 (6 bases). V gave up 4 bases and J gave up 5 bases, with 13 bases separating them. CDR3 length: 13 amino acids. From germline, CDR1 is SGHRS and CDR2 YFSETQ. CDR3 sequence (DNA): TGCGCCAGCAGCGCACAGGGTGGGGACGAGCAGTACTTC. This sequence encodes CASSAQGGDEQYF.